This T cell receptor (beta chain) came from a study of blood T cell repertoires in COVID-19. Study as a whole: Acute and convalescent COVID-19 samples came from the United States, Italy and Spain.

CDR3 length: 13 residues. From germline, CDR1 is KGHSH and CDR2 LQKENI. The V end was cut by 2 bases, the J end by 5 bases, with 9 bases between. Living in 25 or so US areas, the participants were between roughly 18 and 90 years of age. Cohort 3 donors were reported recovered after two negative PCRs, clearance, or symptom resolution. Original data processing: Amplification of reference gene primers was used by the study to estimate nucleated cell counts. The table came from immunoSEQ multiplex PCR; TCRdb's copy has only in-frame clones and leaves some out. V and J calls and clone size are given by that table; D and trimming were obtained from the DNA. Among over 200,000 clones listed, approximately 82% were seen once.

The sequencing input was PBMCs or T cells enriched from blood (not recorded which). This chain links TRBV18 with TRBJ1-1; tentatively, D is TRBD1 (5 bases). The source of this sequence is a man between 35 and 55 years old who had recovered from COVID-19. For the CDR3, the DNA is TGTGCCAGCTCACCAACTCAGGGAACTGAAGCTTTCTTT. Encoded protein: CASSPTQGTEAFF.